Listed here is a single TCR beta chain. The specificity of this receptor is unknown. Qualities for individual bases were not recorded, and no much larger clone is one base off. The data were taken from a study of control samples from healthy donors and cancer patients (dated by TCRdb to 2019 to 2021). V is cut by 1 base and J by 4 bases, and the space between the germline ends is 10 bases. Sequences KGHSH (CDR1) and LQKENI (CDR2) are obtained from the germline V gene. The CDR3 runs 14 amino acids, cysteine and phenylalanine included. The sequence is cut down to CDR3 DNA, 42 bases in frame from base 1. The library was built by means of the immunoSEQ multiplex PCR assay. In TCRdb, the immuneACCESS table is reduced to in-frame sequences with V and J assigned. These tables do not hold every clone; where another copy was compared, an unresolved V gene accounts for under half, and the others remain unexplained. The sample table shows 130,000 or so clones, and 85% to 90% are seen once. Approximately 8% of the sample is held by the ten biggest clonotypes.

The sample comprised PBMCs. This clonotype was sampled from a man aged 50 to 60 with head and neck cancer. In this chain, TRBV18 is recombined with TRBJ1-1, and TRBD1 may be the D gene, going by 5 matching bases. CDR3 loop: CASSPQGLGTEAFF. The nucleotides read TGTGCCAGCTCACCACAGGGGTTAGGCACTGAAGCTTTCTTT.